This T cell receptor (beta chain) was documented in a study of T cell repertoires in cytomegalovirus infection. Background on the study: The authors relied on CMV epitopes, both recently identified HLA-C-restricted and well-studied HLA-B-restricted. It was the public TCR beta signatures that indicated both CMV infection and matching HLA type. Regarding the study as a whole: What dominated the ex vivo response were HLA-C-restricted CMV-specific TCR beta clonotypes.

TCRdb analysed the reads with MiXCR anew, one entry per CDR3 protein. The sample includes around 300,000 distinct CDR3 sequences, less than 25% seen only once; the top ten take approximately 19%. Comments on this clonotype: The antigen is unknown.

V lost 0 bases and J 4 bases, leaving 10 bases between the germline ends. This CDR3 has 15 residues. Germline V lookup: CDR1 SQVTM, CDR2 ANQGSEA. The source of this sequence is a human donor in good health (CMV status not recorded). Some clones in this sample may be carry-over from other donors' samples. This sequence joins TRBV29-1 and TRBJ2-6; no definite D call. The material was cultured PBMCs, obtained from culture after CMV antigen stimulation. The CDR3 loop is CSVEDRVFGANVLTF. The CDR3 region has the DNA TGCAGCGTTGAAGATCGAGTCTTCGGGGCCAACGTCCTGACTTTC.